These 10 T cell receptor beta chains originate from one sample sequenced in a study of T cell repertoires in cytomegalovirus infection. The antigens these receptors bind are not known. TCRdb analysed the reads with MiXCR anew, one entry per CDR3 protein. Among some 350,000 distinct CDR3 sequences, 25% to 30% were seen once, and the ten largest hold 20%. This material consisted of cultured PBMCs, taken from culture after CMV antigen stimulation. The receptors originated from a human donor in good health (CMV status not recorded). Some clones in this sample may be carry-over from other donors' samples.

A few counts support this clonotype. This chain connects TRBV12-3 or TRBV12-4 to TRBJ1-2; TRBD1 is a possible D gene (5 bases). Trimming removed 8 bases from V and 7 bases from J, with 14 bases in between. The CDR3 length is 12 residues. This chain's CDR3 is CASDGGDSGYTF. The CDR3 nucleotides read TGTGCCAGCGACGGAGGGGATAGTGGCTACACCTTC.

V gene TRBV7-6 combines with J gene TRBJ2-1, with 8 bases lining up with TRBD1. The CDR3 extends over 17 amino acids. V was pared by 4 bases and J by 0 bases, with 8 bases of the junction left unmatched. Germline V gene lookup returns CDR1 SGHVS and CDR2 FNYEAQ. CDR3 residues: CASSSPQGAGSYNEQFF. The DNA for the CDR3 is TGTGCCAGCAGCTCTCCCCAGGGGGCGGGCTCCTACAATGAGCAGTTCTTC.

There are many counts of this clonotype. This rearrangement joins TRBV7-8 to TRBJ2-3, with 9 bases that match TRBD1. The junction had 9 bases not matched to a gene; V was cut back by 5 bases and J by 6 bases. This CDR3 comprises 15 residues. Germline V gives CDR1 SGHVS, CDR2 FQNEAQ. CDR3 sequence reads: CASSRAGTGRDTQYF. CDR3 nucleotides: TGTGCCAGCAGCCGTGCCGGGACAGGGAGGGATACGCAGTATTTT.

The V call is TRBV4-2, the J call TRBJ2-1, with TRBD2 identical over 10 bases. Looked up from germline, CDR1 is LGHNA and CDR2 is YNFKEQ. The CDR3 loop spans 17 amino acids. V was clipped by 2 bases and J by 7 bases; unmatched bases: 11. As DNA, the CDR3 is TGTGCCAGCAGCCAACTCCAACTAGCGGGGAACTTAAATGAGCAGTTCTTC. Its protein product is CASSQLQLAGNLNEQFF.

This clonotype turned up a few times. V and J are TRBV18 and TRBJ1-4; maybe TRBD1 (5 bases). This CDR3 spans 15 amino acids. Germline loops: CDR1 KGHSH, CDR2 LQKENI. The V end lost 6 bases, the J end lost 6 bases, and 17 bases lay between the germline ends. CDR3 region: CASSARQGLDEKLFF. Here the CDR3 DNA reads TGTGCCAGCTCCGCGAGGCAGGGCTTGGATGAAAAACTGTTTTTT.

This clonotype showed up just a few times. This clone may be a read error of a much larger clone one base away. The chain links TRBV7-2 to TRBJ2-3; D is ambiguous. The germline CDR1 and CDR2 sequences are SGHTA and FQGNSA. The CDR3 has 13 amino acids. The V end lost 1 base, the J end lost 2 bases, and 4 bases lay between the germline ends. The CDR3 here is CASSLGTTDTQYF. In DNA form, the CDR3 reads TGTGCCAGCAGCTTAGGGACCACAGATACGCAGTATTTT.

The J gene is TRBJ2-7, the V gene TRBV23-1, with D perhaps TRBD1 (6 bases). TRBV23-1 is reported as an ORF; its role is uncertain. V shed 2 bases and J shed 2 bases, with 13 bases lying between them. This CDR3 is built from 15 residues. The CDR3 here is CASSQEDSPAYEQYF. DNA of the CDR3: TGCGCCAGCAGTCAAGAGGACAGCCCGGCCTACGAGCAGTACTTC.

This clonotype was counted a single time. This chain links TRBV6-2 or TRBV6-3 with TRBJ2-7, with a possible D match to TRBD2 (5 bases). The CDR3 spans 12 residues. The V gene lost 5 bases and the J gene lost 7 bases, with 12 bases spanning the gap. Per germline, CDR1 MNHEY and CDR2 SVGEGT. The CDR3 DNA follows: TGTGCCAGCAGTAGGACTGATAAGGAGCAGTACTTC. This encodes CASSRTDKEQYF.

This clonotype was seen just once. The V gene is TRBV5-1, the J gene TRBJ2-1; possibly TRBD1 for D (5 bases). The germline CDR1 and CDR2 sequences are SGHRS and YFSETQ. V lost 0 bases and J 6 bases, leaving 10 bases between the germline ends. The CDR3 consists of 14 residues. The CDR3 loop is CASSLEQVGNEQFF. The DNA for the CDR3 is TGCGCCAGCAGCTTGGAACAGGTGGGCAATGAGCAGTTCTTC.

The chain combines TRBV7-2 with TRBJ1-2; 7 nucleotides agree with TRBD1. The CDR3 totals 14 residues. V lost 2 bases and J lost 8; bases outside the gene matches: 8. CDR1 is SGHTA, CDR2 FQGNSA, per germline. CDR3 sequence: CASSLQGGTVGYTF. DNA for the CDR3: TGTGCCAGCAGCTTACAGGGGGGGACTGTGGGCTACACCTTC.